This is a list of T cell receptor beta chains from one sample in a study of radiotherapy plus CTLA-4 blockade in lung cancer. The method was immunoSEQ multiplex PCR; TCRdb's version includes in-frame clones alone and lacks a portion of them. The sample contains about 49,000 clones, roughly three quarters of which appear only once. The input for sequencing was peripheral blood, taken from a patient treated with radiotherapy plus ipilimumab. The receptors come from a human donor with non-small cell lung cancer who had stable disease on radiotherapy plus ipilimumab. Both conserved end residues are part of each CDR3. D genes are given only for firm matches. Some rows mark clone size as missing; the rest say once, few, many or name a class of expanded clone.

j_call v_call d_call clone_size cdr3_nt cdr3_aa
TRBJ1-2 TRBV5-8 - - TGTGCCAGCACTCCCCGGGGACCTAACTATGGCTACACCTTC CASTPRGPNYGYTF
TRBJ2-3 TRBV28 - - TGTGCCAGCAGTTTAGGGGCCTCTAGCACAGATACGCAGTATTTT CASSLGASSTDTQYF
TRBJ2-5 TRBV18 - - TGTGCCAGCTCCCTAACGGGGGTCGGCGAGACCCAGTACTTC CASSLTGVGETQYF
TRBJ2-1 TRBV7-3 TRBD1 - TGTGCCAGCAGCTTAACAAGACAGGGGGGACGTGAGCAGTTCTTC CASSLTRQGGREQFF
TRBJ2-1 TRBV9 TRBD2 - TGTGCCAGCAGCCCTCCCAGCGGGGGGCCCAGGGGTGAGCAGTTCTTC CASSPPSGGPRGEQFF
TRBJ2-4 TRBV13 TRBD2 - TGTGCCAGCAGCGGGGGGGTTCTAGCCAAAAACATTCAGTACTTC CASSGGVLAKNIQYF
TRBJ1-5 TRBV28 - - TGTGCCAGCAGTTTGCGGGAGGGAGGTAGCAATCAGCCCCGGCATTTT CASSLREGGSNQPRHF
TRBJ1-1 TRBV7-2 - few TGTGCCAGCAGCTTAGACAGGGCCATCACTGAAGCTTTCTTT CASSLDRAITEAFF
TRBJ1-3 TRBV18 - - TGTGCCAGCTCACCGCTCGGGCAGATGGGAGCTGGAAACACCATATATTTT CASSPLGQMGAGNTIYF
TRBJ2-2 TRBV2 - - TGTGCCAGCAGGGCGGGACAGACGAACACCGGGGAGCTGTTTTTT CASRAGQTNTGELFF
TRBJ1-3 TRBV19 TRBD1 - TGTGCCAGTAGTTCCGGGACAGCTGGAAACACCATATATTTT CASSSGTAGNTIYF
TRBJ1-4 TRBV5-1 TRBD1 - TGCGCCAGCAGCTTGGGGACAGGGGAAAAACTGTTTTTT CASSLGTGEKLFF
TRBJ1-5 TRBV7-8 TRBD1 - TGTGCCAGCAGCTTAGACCGGGACAGACTAAATCAGCCCCAGCATTTT CASSLDRDRLNQPQHF
TRBJ1-2 TRBV18 - - TGTGCCAGCTCCGAGAGGGGTGGTGGCTACACCTTC CASSERGGGYTF
TRBJ1-4 TRBV5-5 - - TGTGCCAGCAGACGGGCCCTAGTGGGTGAAAAACTGTTTTTT CASRRALVGEKLFF
TRBJ1-3 TRBV12-5 - - TGTGCTAGTGGTTTGGAGAGGGCCCTAGTTGGAAACACCATATATTTT CASGLERALVGNTIYF
TRBJ1-1 TRBV21-1 - - TGTGCCAGCTCCGGTAGGGGTTGGGCCACTGAAGCTTTCTTT CASSGRGWATEAFF
TRBJ1-1 TRBV15 - - TGTGCCACCAGCAGAGATGTGGGATCAGAAGCTTTCTTT CATSRDVGSEAFF
TRBJ2-3 TRBV5-1 - - TGCGCCAGCAGCCTCACAGGGTTAAGCACAGATACGCAGTATTTT CASSLTGLSTDTQYF
TRBJ2-7 TRBV9 - - TGTGCCAGCAGCGTAGATGTGGGCGAGCAGTACTTC CASSVDVGEQYF
TRBJ2-5 TRBV30 TRBD1 few TGTGCCTGGGGGGGACAGGTGATTCAAGAGACCCAGTACTTC CAWGGQVIQETQYF
TRBJ1-2 TRBV5-4 - - TGTGCCAGCAGCTTAGACAGGAACTATGGCTACACCTTC CASSLDRNYGYTF
TRBJ1-1 TRBV5-1 - - TGCGCCAGCAGCTCCCCATTGAACACTGAAGCTTTCTTT CASSSPLNTEAFF
TRBJ1-2 TRBV5-6 - - TGTGCCAGCAGCTTTGGCTCCCTCTATGGCTACACCTTC CASSFGSLYGYTF
TRBJ1-2 TRBV4-1 - - TGCGCCAGCAGCCAAGAGAGCGGGCAGAACTATGGCTACACCTTC CASSQESGQNYGYTF
TRBJ2-3 TRBV15 - - TGTGCCACCAGCAGACCTATCAGGGCAGATACGCAGTATTTT CATSRPIRADTQYF